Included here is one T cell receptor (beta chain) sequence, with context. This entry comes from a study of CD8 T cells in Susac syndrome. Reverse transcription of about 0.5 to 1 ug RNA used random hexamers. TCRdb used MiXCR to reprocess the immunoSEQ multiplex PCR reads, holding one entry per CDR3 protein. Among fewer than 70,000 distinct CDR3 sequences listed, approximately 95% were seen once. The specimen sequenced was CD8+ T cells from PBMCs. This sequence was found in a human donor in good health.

The CDR3 region has the DNA TGTGCCAGCAGCTTCTCAGGGGGGGCTGGAAACATTCAGTACTTC. It yields the protein CASSFSGGAGNIQYF. The V and J genes are TRBV13 and TRBJ2-4; D might be TRBD1 or TRBD2, each matching 7 bases. V was trimmed by 3 bases and J by 6 bases, leaving 15 bases between them. The CDR3 has 15 residues. The germline gives CDR1 PRHDT, CDR2 FYEKMQ (reference sequence).